What follows are 10 T cell receptor beta chains derived from one specimen sequenced in a study of response to subunit inactivated influenza vaccine (dated by TCRdb to the late 2010s). The library was prepared using RT-PCR. The run used an Illumina HiSeq 2500. TCRdb reanalyzed the raw reads on its own, using fastp at Q25 for trimming and MiXCR for clone calling, and kept in-frame beta chains. Merged by CDR3 protein, the rows form single entries marked with the most common genes and DNA. For this sample the table gives about 780,000 distinct CDR3 sequences, of which approximately 17% were detected only once. The top ten clonotypes cover approximately 11% of the sample. The specimen was PBMCs from blood, collected more than 4 days after vaccination. The receptors here all came from a man aged 45-65 years who received an inactivated influenza vaccine. Donor details come from another sample of the same person, matched by shared clones.

This clonotype has a handful of counts. The genes are TRBV6-5 and TRBJ2-4; 7 bases line up with TRBD2. V dropped 0 bases and J dropped 6; count of bases not matched to a gene: 11. The germline CDR1 and CDR2 sequences are MNHEY and SVGAGI. The CDR3 loop spans 17 amino acids. For the CDR3, the DNA is TGTGCCAGCAGTTACTCCCGGACTCGCGGGAGTTCAAACATTCAGTACTTC. Its translation: CASSYSRTRGSSNIQYF.

There are many counts of this clonotype. V usage is TRBV25-1 and J usage is TRBJ1-5, with unresolved D. The CDR3 contains 12 residues. CDR1 and CDR2 (germline): MGHDK, SYGVNS. Trimming took off 6 bases at V and 6 bases at J, with 9 bases between the two ends. CDR3 bases: TGTGCCAGCAGCACGGCAGGTCAGCCCCAGCATTTT. It codes for CASSTAGQPQHF. The entire variable domain, with the rest obtained from reference TRBV25-1 and TRBJ1-5, is as follows: EADIYQTPRYLVIGTGKKITLECSQTMGHDKMYWYQQDPGMELHLIHYSYGVNSTEKGDLSSESTVSRIRTEHFPLTLESARPSHTSQYLCASSTAGQPQHFGDGTRLSIL.

Ten or more counts support this clonotype. The chain has TRBV4-3 and TRBJ2-3, with D possibly being TRBD2 (7 bases). The CDR3 sequence is 19 residues long. The germline CDR1 and CDR2 sequences are LGHNA and YSLEER. The V and J ends lost 3 bases and 4 bases respectively, with 26 bases between them. The CDR3 loop reads CASSQEYRVRTRLPDTQYF. The CDR3 nucleotides are TGCGCCAGCAGCCAGGAATACAGGGTTAGGACTAGACTGCCAGATACGCAGTATTTT.

The CDR3 reads CASPRPREETQYF. The DNA of the CDR3 is TGCGCCAGCCCCAGACCCCGGGAAGAGACCCAGTACTTC. This chain links TRBV10-1 with TRBJ2-5; D remains ambiguous. V lost 8 bases, J lost 3 bases, and 13 bases lay in between. CDR3 length equals 13 residues. CDR1 is WNHNN and CDR2 is SYGVQD in the germline V gene (reference sequence).

The V gene is TRBV20-1, the J gene TRBJ1-4; 9 bases line up with TRBD1. Germline loops: CDR1 DFQATT, CDR2 SNEGSKA (reference sequence). The CDR3 consists of 15 residues. With 3 bases clipped from V and 8 bases from J, the junction kept 10 bases outside the gene matches. CDR3 region: CSARATGGWGEKLFF. In DNA form, the CDR3 reads TGCAGTGCTAGGGCAACAGGGGGCTGGGGGGAAAAACTGTTTTTT.

Ten or more counts support this clonotype. One junction end does not reproduce the germline sequence, and a read error may be involved. V gene TRBV5-1 combines with J gene TRBJ2-1; the match to TRBD2 covers 8 bases. The CDR3 loop spans 14 amino acids. The germline CDR1 and CDR2 sequences are SGHRS and YFSETQ. CDR3 sequence reads: CASSPGQKRGPVLF. Written as DNA, the CDR3 is TGCGCCAGCAGCCCCGGCCAAAAGCGGGGGCCCGTTCTCTTC. Looking up the rest from reference TRBV5-1 and TRBJ2-1 gives the full variable domain: KAGVTQTPRYLIKTRGQQVTLSCSPISGHRSVSWYQQTPGQGLQFLFEYFSETQRNKGNFPGRFSGRQFSNSRSEMNVSTLELGDSALYLCASSPGQKRGPVLFGPGTRLTVL.

A single count supports this clonotype. V and J are TRBV2 and TRBJ2-3; 9 nucleotides agree with TRBD2. Germline-derived CDR1 and CDR2 are SNHLY and FYNNEI. The trim removed 8 bases at V and 6 bases at J, leaving 12 bases unmatched. The CDR3 is 15 residues long. Here the CDR3 reads CASEMLAGRGDTQYF. Written as DNA, the CDR3 is TGTGCCAGCGAAATGCTAGCGGGGAGAGGGGATACGCAGTATTTT.

The chain has TRBV24-1 and TRBJ1-1; TRBD1 might be the D (6 bases). V was shortened by 4 bases and J by 5 bases, with 10 bases between the two germline ends. This CDR3 has 13 amino acids. Germline CDR1 is KGHDR and CDR2 is SFDVKD. The CDR3 region is CATSDSGVTEAFF. The CDR3 nucleotides are TGTGCCACCAGTGACTCAGGGGTTACTGAAGCTTTCTTT.

Ten or more counts support this clonotype. The rearrangement joins TRBV12-3 or TRBV12-4 to TRBJ2-5; the match to TRBD2 covers 8 bases. The CDR3 is 15 residues long. The ends lost 7 bases at V and 5 bases at J; junction bases unmatched: 12. The CDR3 nucleotides are TGTGCCAGCACCACGATAGGACTAGCACGCGAGACCCAGTACTTC. Translated: CASTTIGLARETQYF.

The CDR3 nucleotides are TGCGCCAGCAGCCCCGGGCCTGGTGAGTCCTACGAGCAGTACTTC. This codes for CASSPGPGESYEQYF. This chain connects TRBV5-1 to TRBJ2-7; D is unclear. Germline V gene lookup returns CDR1 SGHRS and CDR2 YFSETQ. Trimming took 4 bases from V and 1 from J, leaving 15 bases between them. The CDR3 has 15 residues.